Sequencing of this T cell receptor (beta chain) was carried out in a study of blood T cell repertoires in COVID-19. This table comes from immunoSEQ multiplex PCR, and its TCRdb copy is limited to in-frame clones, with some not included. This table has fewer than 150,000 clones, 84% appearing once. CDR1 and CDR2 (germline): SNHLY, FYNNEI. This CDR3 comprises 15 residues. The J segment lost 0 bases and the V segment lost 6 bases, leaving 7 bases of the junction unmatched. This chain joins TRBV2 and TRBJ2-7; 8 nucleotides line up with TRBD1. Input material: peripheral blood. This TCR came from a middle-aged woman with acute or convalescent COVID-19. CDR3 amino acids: CASRQTGASSYEQYF. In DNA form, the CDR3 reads TGTGCCAGCAGACAGACAGGGGCGAGCTCCTACGAGCAGTACTTC.